This T cell receptor beta chain emerged from a study of radiotherapy plus CTLA-4 blockade in lung cancer. Points from the study as a whole: Alongside interferon-beta, early blood T cell clone dynamics were reportedly the best predictor of response. Expansion in blood of tumor-derived TCR clones was seen after radiotherapy plus ipilimumab.

Libraries were prepared by immunoSEQ multiplex PCR; TCRdb keeps only in-frame clonotypes and omits some of them. The table has some 46,000 clones, roughly three quarters seen once. Concerning this clone: The antigen is unknown.

The V end was cut by 2 bases, the J end by 8 bases, with 10 bases between. CDR1 and CDR2 from the germline V gene are MNHEY and SMNVEV (reference sequence). This CDR3 is 13 amino acids long. Here the sequenced sample was peripheral blood, taken from a patient treated with radiotherapy plus ipilimumab. This clonotype originated in a human donor with non-small cell lung cancer whose response to radiotherapy plus ipilimumab could not be evaluated. The chain carries TRBV27 and TRBJ2-4; D might be TRBD1 (5 bases). The CDR3 protein is CASSLRGTDIQYF. The DNA of the CDR3 is TGTGCCAGCAGTTTAAGGGGTACAGACATTCAGTACTTC.